The clone carrying this TCR beta chain came up a few times. Its antigen is not known. This CDR3 is 15 amino acids long. Germline V gene lookup returns CDR1 SGHTS and CDR2 YDEGEE. Trimming removed 2 bases at V and 0 bases at J, with 9 bases between. Study-level points and caveats: Tumor memory CD4+ T cell TCR gene usage clustered with blood and lymph node memory CD4+ cells and lymph node naive CD4+ cells.

After constant-region reverse-primer amplification, full-length variable regions underwent semi-nested PCR with Nested Universal Primer A. TCRdb re-called the 5' RACE reads with MiXCR, one entry per CDR3 protein. The sample has 45,000 to 55,000 distinct CDR3 sequences; roughly 22% are singletons. Sequencing was carried out using tumor-infiltrating naive CD4+ T cells sorted from the breast tumor. Subset here: naive CD4+ T cells, CD4+CD45RA+CD25-. The chain employs TRBV5-8 and TRBJ1-5; D not certain. This receptor was identified in a female donor with breast cancer. The CDR3 nucleotides are TGTGCCAGCAGCTTTAAGGACCTTAGCAATCAGCCCCAGCATTTT. Translation: CASSFKDLSNQPQHF.